These 2 T cell receptor beta chains came from one sample sequenced in a study of vaccination and CD4 T cells after COVID-19. Sequencing of cultured CD4+ T cell DNA used the Oncomine TCR Beta short-read assay. TCRdb used MiXCR to reprocess the PCR reads, holding one entry per CDR3 protein. This table has about 13,000 distinct CDR3 sequences, 60% to 80% appearing once. Antigens of these TCRs are unknown. The treatment denotes: approximately nine-day PBMC culture with coronavirus spike peptide pools or control peptides (ViraFEST assay). Material: CD4+ T cells from blood, cultured in vitro. The receptor set was obtained from a human donor who had recovered from COVID-19.

This sequence joins TRBV6-1 and TRBJ1-2; 7 bases line up with TRBD1. Per germline, CDR1 MNHNS and CDR2 SASEGT. The V and J ends lost 2 bases and 1 base, in that order; junction bases with no gene match: 4. This CDR3 is 15 amino acids long. This CDR3 is CASSEPRQGNYGYTF. The CDR3 DNA is TGTGCCAGCAGTGAACCAAGACAGGGTAACTATGGCTACACCTTC.

This chain joins TRBV18 and TRBJ2-5, with 8 bases matching TRBD1. Germline CDR1 reads KGHSH; CDR2 reads LQKENI. V lost 2 bases, J lost 4 bases, and 3 bases stayed unmatched. CDR3 length equals 14 residues. For the CDR3, the DNA is TGTGCCAGCTCACCATTCACAGGGGGAGAGACCCAGTACTTC. This encodes CASSPFTGGETQYF.